Below, 16 T cell receptor beta chains from the same sample are listed, as sequenced in a study of T cells after posttransplantation cyclophosphamide. The table came from immunoSEQ multiplex PCR; TCRdb's copy has only in-frame clones and leaves some out. The table lists 45,000 to 65,000 clones, about 86% of them singletons. The sample taken for sequencing was PBMCs. The receptors originated from a man younger than 40 with a blood cancer, CMV-positive, and with a related stem cell donor.

V gene TRBV5-4 combines with J gene TRBJ2-1, with TRBD2 matching 10 bases. Per germline, CDR1 SGHNT and CDR2 YYREEE (reference sequence). The CDR3 has 16 amino acids. Unmatched junction bases numbered 6, after V lost 0 bases and J lost 6 bases. CDR3 loop: CASSLGLAGVGNEQFF. Here the CDR3 DNA reads TGTGCCAGCAGCTTGGGTCTAGCGGGAGTCGGCAATGAGCAGTTCTTC.

This chain connects TRBV5-1 to TRBJ2-5; D might be TRBD1 (5 bases). This CDR3 has 17 residues. Germline V gene lookup returns CDR1 SGHRS and CDR2 YFSETQ. Deletions cut 0 bases from V and 5 bases from J, with 20 bases between. The CDR3 DNA sequence: TGCGCCAGCAGCTTGGGGCCACAAGGATCAGGGTATGAGACCCAGTACTTC. Amino acid sequence: CASSLGPQGSGYETQYF.

V is TRBV15 and J is TRBJ2-1, with D possibly being TRBD1 (6 bases). CDR1 is LNHNV, CDR2 YYDKDF, per germline (reference sequence). The CDR3 has 15 residues. Trimming took off 3 bases at V and 4 bases at J, with 13 bases between the two ends. The CDR3, as DNA: TGTGCCACCAGCAGTCTCAGGGGTGGGTACAATGAGCAGTTCTTC. This codes for CATSSLRGGYNEQFF. Filled out from reference TRBV15 and TRBJ2-1, the complete variable domain reads DAMVIQNPRYQVTQFGKPVTLSCSQTLNHNVMYWYQQKSSQAPKLLFHYYDKDFNNEADTPDNFQSRRPNTSFCFLDIRSPGLGDTAMYLCATSSLRGGYNEQFFGPGTRLTVL.

This clone was seen a handful of times. The chain is built from TRBV9 and TRBJ2-7; D may be TRBD2 (7 bases). This CDR3 region has 22 residues. Germline V gene sequence: CDR1 SGDLS, CDR2 YYNGEE. Deletions cut 5 bases from V and 3 bases from J, with 39 bases between. Here the CDR3 DNA reads TGTGCCAGCAGATCTCCGGGTGGGGAGGGGGATGAAACGGGGGAGGAGCTCTACGAGCAGTACTTC. Amino acids: CASRSPGGEGDETGEELYEQYF.

This rearrangement joins TRBV5-1 to TRBJ2-1; TRBD2 matches at 9 bases. CDR3 length equals 17 residues. Germline lookup yields CDR1 SGHRS and CDR2 YFSETQ. The V segment lost 4 bases and the J segment 6 bases; nucleotides outside the gene matches: 14. The CDR3 is CASSTDAGGPGVNEQFF. The CDR3 DNA reads as TGCGCCAGCAGCACGGACGCGGGAGGGCCTGGTGTCAATGAGCAGTTCTTC.

The chain recombines TRBV7-2 with TRBJ1-1; D gene unclear. The germline V gene encodes CDR1 SGHTA and CDR2 FQGNSA. The V gene lost 3 bases and the J gene lost 0 bases, with 2 bases spanning the gap. The CDR3 sequence is 12 residues long. The CDR3 coding sequence is TGTGCCAGCAGCTTCTTGAACACTGAAGCTTTCTTT. It codes for CASSFLNTEAFF. Variable domain in full (rest from reference TRBV7-2 and TRBJ1-1): GAGVSQSPSNKVTEKGKDVELRCDPISGHTALYWYRQSLGQGLEFLIYFQGNSAPDKSGLPSDRFSAERTGGSVSTLTIQRTQQEDSAVYLCASSFLNTEAFFGQGTRLTVV.

The V and J genes are TRBV7-3 and TRBJ2-7, with a tentative D call TRBD2 (5 bases). Trimming stripped 3 bases from V and 6 bases from J, with 12 bases between. The CDR3 runs 13 residues. Looked up from germline, CDR1 is SGHTA and CDR2 is FQGTGA. CDR3 coding DNA: TGTGCCAGCAGCTTCGAGAGGGCCTCCGAGCAGTACTTC. It specifies CASSFERASEQYF.

Only one count was recorded for this clone. The chain combines TRBV6-5 with TRBJ2-1; 8 nucleotides agree with TRBD2. Germline loops: CDR1 MNHEY, CDR2 SVGAGI. The CDR3 has 14 residues. Trimming removed 1 base from V and 7 bases from J; junction bases left unmatched: 3. CDR3 in DNA: TGTGCCAGCAGTTACTTGGGCGGGAGGAATGAGCAGTTCTTC. It yields the protein CASSYLGGRNEQFF.

The V call is TRBV4-1, the J call TRBJ1-2, with 8 bases aligning to TRBD1. Germline CDR1 reads MGHRA; CDR2 reads YSYEKL. V shed 2 bases, J shed 0 bases, and the junction held 8 bases outside the gene matches. There are 17 residues in the CDR3. Written as DNA, the CDR3 is TGCGCCAGCAGCCAACGGGACAGGCTTTTAGCTAACTATGGCTACACCTTC. As protein: CASSQRDRLLANYGYTF.

This rearrangement joins TRBV18 to TRBJ1-1, with 8 bases aligning to TRBD1. The CDR3 runs to 15 residues. Losses at the gene ends were 3 bases for V and 5 bases for J; bases not matched to a gene: 8. Germline V gene lookup returns CDR1 KGHSH and CDR2 LQKENI. The CDR3: CASSPDRGYGTEAFF. CDR3 DNA sequence: TGTGCCAGCTCACCCGACAGGGGATATGGGACTGAAGCTTTCTTT.

The chain is built from TRBV29-1 and TRBJ2-7; 7 bases agree with TRBD1. There are 12 residues in the CDR3. The J segment lost 7 bases and the V segment lost 7 bases, leaving 10 bases of the junction unmatched. Per germline, CDR1 SQVTM and CDR2 ANQGSEA. The CDR3 bases are TGCAGCGCCTACCGGGACAGCTGGGAGCAGTACTTC. Translating it yields CSAYRDSWEQYF.

V gene TRBV7-3 combines with J gene TRBJ2-5, with a weak D call TRBD2 (6 bases). The CDR3 is 17 amino acids. CDR1 and CDR2 from the germline V gene are SGHTA and FQGTGA. Trimming took 5 bases from V and 5 from J, leaving 24 bases between them. This chain's CDR3 is CASSPGDSGRRRETQYF. The CDR3 DNA reads as TGTGCCAGCAGCCCCGGGGATAGCGGAAGAAGGAGGGAGACCCAGTACTTC.

The CDR3 region is CSVERTNSYEQYF. In nucleotides, the CDR3 is TGCAGCGTTGAACGGACTAACTCCTACGAGCAGTACTTC. The gene calls are TRBV29-1 and TRBJ2-7; the D gene is possibly TRBD2 (6 bases). CDR1 and CDR2 (germline): SQVTM, ANQGSEA. V lost 2 bases and J lost 0, with 8 bases in between. CDR3 size: 13 residues.

The V and J genes are TRBV25-1 and TRBJ2-7, with a possible D match to TRBD2 (5 bases). The CDR3 covers 15 residues. Germline lookup yields CDR1 MGHDK and CDR2 SYGVNS. Trimming removed 0 bases from V and 0 bases from J, with 9 bases in between. This CDR3 is CASSEYIRDSYEQYF. CDR3 in DNA: TGTGCCAGCAGTGAATATATTCGGGACTCCTACGAGCAGTACTTC.

CDR3 loop: CASSLLGQGPEAFF. The CDR3 region has the DNA TGTGCCAGCAGTTTATTAGGACAGGGCCCTGAAGCTTTCTTT. This rearrangement joins TRBV27 to TRBJ1-1; the match to TRBD1 covers 8 bases. Unmatched junction bases numbered 4, after V lost 1 base and J lost 6 bases. The CDR3 runs 14 residues. Germline V gene sequence: CDR1 MNHEY, CDR2 SMNVEV (reference sequence).

This clone was counted a single time. The chain combines TRBV5-1 with TRBJ1-2; unclear D gene. The CDR3 consists of 13 residues. Trimming shortened V by 0 bases and J by 6 bases, and 9 bases separated the two germline ends. Germline lookup yields CDR1 SGHRS and CDR2 YFSETQ. This CDR3 reads CASSLAGWDGYTF. CDR3 DNA: TGCGCCAGCAGCTTGGCCGGGTGGGATGGCTACACCTTC.